The clone carrying this T cell receptor beta chain was recorded once. Authors' data handling: Amplification with reference gene primers provided the estimates of nucleated cell counts. TCRdb's copy holds only in-frame clones and misses some; the assay was immunoSEQ multiplex PCR. For V, J and clone size, that table is used; D and trimming come from the DNA. The data show tens of thousands of clones, more than 85% seen once. This record comes from a study of blood T cell repertoires in COVID-19. The wider study: Acute-phase and convalescent COVID-19 samples originated in the United States, Italy and Spain. Sources were T cells, B-cell-depleted T cells, or PBMCs; the material itself was cDNA or gDNA.

Looked up from germline, CDR1 is LGHDT and CDR2 is YNNKEL (reference sequence). V lost 1 base and J 2 bases, leaving 3 bases between the germline ends. The CDR3 extends over 13 amino acids. Material for sequencing was peripheral blood. The TCR sequence derives from a woman of 80 years or more with acute or convalescent COVID-19. The V gene is TRBV3-1 (or the pseudogene TRBV3-2), the J gene TRBJ1-5; D remains unclear. DNA for the CDR3: TGTGCCAGCAGCCAAGGAGGCAATCAGCCCCAGCATTTT. Its protein is CASSQGGNQPQHF.